The clone carrying this TCR beta chain has at least ten counts. The target antigen is unknown. This sample is drawn from a study of CD8 T cells in ankylosing spondylitis. General observations from the study: Existing reports had already noted some motif variants in reactive arthritis synovial fluid and blood.

TCRdb re-derived calls from the 5' RACE reads in MiXCR, one entry per CDR3 protein. The table includes approximately 35,000 distinct CDR3 sequences, 11% detected once. This CDR3 has 15 residues. Trimming removed 4 bases from V and 4 bases from J; junction bases left unmatched: 5. Per germline, CDR1 LNHNV and CDR2 YYDKDF (reference sequence). The sequence derives from a male donor with ankylosing spondylitis. The rearrangement links TRBV15 to TRBJ2-1; 9 bases match TRBD1. Sequenced material: synovial fluid, either unsorted or a sorted T cell fraction (not recorded which). The CDR3 reads CATSNGQGRYNEQFF. As DNA, the CDR3 is TGTGCCACCAGCAACGGACAGGGGCGTTACAATGAGCAGTTCTTC.